Listed below are T cell receptor beta chains from one sample, sequenced in a study of cytomegalovirus exposure and HLA in healthy donors. Profiled with immunoSEQ multiplex PCR; TCRdb holds only in-frame clones, not every one. The sample has 110,000 or so clones, around 77% seen once; the top ten hold 5.8%. Specimen: PBMCs. Receptor source: a man younger than 35 in good health and CMV-seropositive. Both conserved end residues are part of each CDR3. Each record gives: V gene, J gene, clone size, D gene, CDR3 DNA, CDR3 protein. D genes are given only for firm matches. Expanded clones are given a class, and other clones once, few, many or no size at all.

v_call: TRBV5-6; j_call: TRBJ2-7; clone_size: .; d_call: TRBD2; cdr3_nt: TGTGCCAGCAGCGGACTAGCGGGAACCTACGAGCAGTACTTC; cdr3_aa: CASSGLAGTYEQYF
v_call: TRBV11-2; j_call: TRBJ2-2; clone_size: .; d_call: .; cdr3_nt: TGTGCCAGCAGCTTAGTGCTGGACAATAGGGAATACAACACCGGGGAGCTGTTTTTT; cdr3_aa: CASSLVLDNREYNTGELFF
v_call: TRBV19; j_call: TRBJ1-5; clone_size: once; d_call: .; cdr3_nt: TGTGCCAGTAGTATAATACTGTTGGAGCAGCCCCAGCATTTT; cdr3_aa: CASSIILLEQPQHF
v_call: TRBV6-1; j_call: TRBJ2-7; clone_size: .; d_call: .; cdr3_nt: TGTGCCAGCAGTGAATTGATGGGCAGGGGGGTGACCTACGAGCAGTACTTC; cdr3_aa: CASSELMGRGVTYEQYF
v_call: TRBV6-4; j_call: TRBJ1-1; clone_size: .; d_call: .; cdr3_nt: TGTGCCAGCAGTGACTCGCGGGGGGCACCGAACACTGAAGCTTTCTTT; cdr3_aa: CASSDSRGAPNTEAFF
v_call: TRBV6-1; j_call: TRBJ1-2; clone_size: .; d_call: .; cdr3_nt: TGTGCCAGCTCAGACAGCGACTATGGCTACACCTTC; cdr3_aa: CASSDSDYGYTF
v_call: TRBV5-1; j_call: TRBJ1-2; clone_size: once; d_call: .; cdr3_nt: TGCGCCAGCACCTATCAACCGACAGGAAACTATGGCTACACCTTC; cdr3_aa: CASTYQPTGNYGYTF
v_call: TRBV2; j_call: TRBJ2-3; clone_size: .; d_call: .; cdr3_nt: TGTGCCAGCAGTGACTCAGGGTTGGAAGATACGCAGTATTTT; cdr3_aa: CASSDSGLEDTQYF
v_call: TRBV6-1; j_call: TRBJ2-1; clone_size: .; d_call: .; cdr3_nt: TGTGCCAGCAGTGAACGTCTTGGGGGGTCCTTCAATGAGCAGTTCTTC; cdr3_aa: CASSERLGGSFNEQFF
v_call: TRBV2; j_call: TRBJ2-7; clone_size: .; d_call: TRBD1; cdr3_nt: TGTGCCAGCAGCCCGTCGGGGGGGACAGGGGGCGCGGGCGCCCGACGGTACGAGCAGTACTTC; cdr3_aa: CASSPSGGTGGAGARRYEQYF
v_call: TRBV30; j_call: TRBJ2-3; clone_size: .; d_call: TRBD2; cdr3_nt: TGTGCCTGGAGCCGCGCACTAGCGGGAGGGCCCATGGGTTTT; cdr3_aa: CAWSRALAGGPMGF
v_call: TRBV6-6; j_call: TRBJ2-1; clone_size: .; d_call: TRBD1; cdr3_nt: TGTGCCAGCAGTTACATCGGGACAGGGAACAATGAGCAGTTCTTC; cdr3_aa: CASSYIGTGNNEQFF
v_call: TRBV6-5; j_call: TRBJ2-7; clone_size: few; d_call: .; cdr3_nt: TGTGCCAGCAGTTGGACTGACTCCTACGAGCAGTACTTC; cdr3_aa: CASSWTDSYEQYF
v_call: TRBV2; j_call: TRBJ2-1; clone_size: .; d_call: TRBD2; cdr3_nt: TGTGCCAGCAGTGATCTGGCGGGAGGCGCCTACAATGAGCAGTTCTTC; cdr3_aa: CASSDLAGGAYNEQFF
v_call: TRBV6-5; j_call: TRBJ1-6; clone_size: .; d_call: .; cdr3_nt: TGTGCCAGCAGTTCGGGCGGGTCCTATAATTCACCCCTCCACTTT; cdr3_aa: CASSSGGSYNSPLHF
v_call: TRBV9; j_call: TRBJ2-6; clone_size: .; d_call: .; cdr3_nt: TGTGCCAGCAGCGCGAGCTCTGGGGCCAACGGCCTGACTTTC; cdr3_aa: CASSASSGANGLTF
v_call: TRBV11-2; j_call: TRBJ1-1; clone_size: .; d_call: .; cdr3_nt: TGTGCCAGCAGCGTAATAAGTGGACACGACACTGAAGCTTTCTTT; cdr3_aa: CASSVISGHDTEAFF
v_call: TRBV29-1; j_call: TRBJ2-1; clone_size: .; d_call: TRBD2; cdr3_nt: TGCAGCGTTGAAGACCCTTCTAGCGGGGGGGTGAATGAGCAGTTCTTC; cdr3_aa: CSVEDPSSGGVNEQFF
v_call: TRBV7-9; j_call: TRBJ1-5; clone_size: .; d_call: .; cdr3_nt: TGTGCCAGCAGCTTGGGCAAGTCTAGCAATCAGCCCCAGCATTTT; cdr3_aa: CASSLGKSSNQPQHF
v_call: TRBV19; j_call: TRBJ2-2; clone_size: .; d_call: .; cdr3_nt: TGTGCCAGTACCTTGGGGGGGAACACCGGGGAGCTGTTTTTT; cdr3_aa: CASTLGGNTGELFF
v_call: TRBV2; j_call: TRBJ2-7; clone_size: .; d_call: .; cdr3_nt: TGTGCCAGCATCACAGGGGCGGGGGAGCAGTACTTC; cdr3_aa: CASITGAGEQYF
v_call: TRBV7-9; j_call: TRBJ2-3; clone_size: .; d_call: TRBD2; cdr3_nt: TGTGCCAGCAGCTTAGCTTATAAGGCGGGGGGCACAGATACGCAGTATTTT; cdr3_aa: CASSLAYKAGGTDTQYF
v_call: TRBV7-9; j_call: TRBJ2-5; clone_size: once; d_call: TRBD2; cdr3_nt: TGTGCCAGCAGCGCCCGACTAGCGGGACAAGAGACCCAGTACTTC; cdr3_aa: CASSARLAGQETQYF
v_call: TRBV19; j_call: TRBJ1-3; clone_size: .; d_call: TRBD1; cdr3_nt: TGTGCCAGCTCGAGGGACAGATCTACTGGAAACACCATATATTTT; cdr3_aa: CASSRDRSTGNTIYF
v_call: TRBV5-6; j_call: TRBJ1-2; clone_size: .; d_call: .; cdr3_nt: TGTGCCAGCAGCTTTCCGTCGGGAACCAGTGGCTACACCTTC; cdr3_aa: CASSFPSGTSGYTF
v_call: TRBV4-1; j_call: TRBJ1-2; clone_size: .; d_call: .; cdr3_nt: TGCGCCAGCAGCCAAAATGCGTCACCTAACTATGGCTACACCTTC; cdr3_aa: CASSQNASPNYGYTF
v_call: TRBV29-1; j_call: TRBJ1-1; clone_size: .; d_call: .; cdr3_nt: TGCAGCGTTCTAGCAGCGGACATCAGGTCGGGGGGCACTGAAGCTTTCTTT; cdr3_aa: CSVLAADIRSGGTEAFF
v_call: TRBV6-5; j_call: TRBJ1-2; clone_size: .; d_call: TRBD1; cdr3_nt: TGTGCCAGCTCCCTAGGGACAGGGGGCTTTGGCTACACCTTC; cdr3_aa: CASSLGTGGFGYTF
v_call: TRBV19; j_call: TRBJ2-1; clone_size: .; d_call: TRBD2; cdr3_nt: TGTGCCAGTAGTACTCGGACTAGCGGGGGGGCTTACAATGAGCAGTTCTTC; cdr3_aa: CASSTRTSGGAYNEQFF
v_call: TRBV5-1; j_call: TRBJ1-1; clone_size: .; d_call: .; cdr3_nt: TGCGCCAGCAGCTTGGTCGGGAGGGGCCCGATGAACACTGAAGCTTTCTTT; cdr3_aa: CASSLVGRGPMNTEAFF
v_call: TRBV4-1; j_call: TRBJ2-7; clone_size: few; d_call: .; cdr3_nt: TGCGCCAGCAGCCAAACGGGTATGGAGCAGTACTTC; cdr3_aa: CASSQTGMEQYF
v_call: TRBV6-6; j_call: TRBJ1-1; clone_size: .; d_call: TRBD1; cdr3_nt: TGTGCCAGCAGTTACCCAAGCGGACAGGGGAGAACTGAAGCTTTCTTT; cdr3_aa: CASSYPSGQGRTEAFF
v_call: TRBV7-6; j_call: TRBJ1-4; clone_size: .; d_call: .; cdr3_nt: TGTGCCAGCAGCTCTACAGGTGGTCCCGAAAAACTGTTTTTT; cdr3_aa: CASSSTGGPEKLFF
v_call: TRBV5-1; j_call: TRBJ2-7; clone_size: .; d_call: .; cdr3_nt: TGCGCCAGCAGTGGCCCCCCAGACAGTCCTCCCTACGAGCAGTACTTC; cdr3_aa: CASSGPPDSPPYEQYF
v_call: TRBV7-9; j_call: TRBJ2-3; clone_size: few; d_call: .; cdr3_nt: TGTGCCAGCAGCTTAGATAAAACAGATACGCAGTATTTT; cdr3_aa: CASSLDKTDTQYF
v_call: TRBV14; j_call: TRBJ1-5; clone_size: .; d_call: .; cdr3_nt: TGTGCCAGCAGCCAAGGAGGCGGGTCCTGGCAGCCCCAGCATTTT; cdr3_aa: CASSQGGGSWQPQHF
v_call: TRBV19; j_call: TRBJ2-5; clone_size: .; d_call: TRBD2; cdr3_nt: TGTGCCAGTAAGGAAGCGGGAGAGGTAGAGACCCAGTACTTC; cdr3_aa: CASKEAGEVETQYF